These T cell receptor beta chains were read from a single sample in a study of CD8+ T cells in alopecia areata. The table came from immunoSEQ multiplex PCR; TCRdb's copy has only in-frame clones and leaves some out. The table shows more than 200,000 clones, with less than 80% occurring only once. Source: CD4+ T cells sorted from blood, taken at week 0. These receptor sequences come from a human donor with alopecia areata. The CDR3 runs from the conserved cysteine through the conserved F or W. Each record gives: J gene, clone size, D gene, V gene, CDR3 protein, CDR3 DNA. D genes are given only for firm matches. Only some rows state a clone size, as once, few, many or a class for expanded clones.

TRBJ2-5 NA TRBD2 TRBV30 CAWRRRDYAGETQYF TGTGCCTGGAGGAGAAGGGACTATGCGGGAGAGACCCAGTACTTC
TRBJ2-2 few NA TRBV29-1 CSASGWSGELFF TGCAGCGCGTCAGGGTGGTCCGGGGAGCTGTTTTTT
TRBJ1-5 once NA TRBV5-4 CASSLDGGYQPQHF TGTGCCAGCAGCTTGGATGGGGGTTATCAGCCCCAGCATTTT
TRBJ1-2 NA NA TRBV9 CASSPDNANYGYTF TGTGCCAGCAGTCCGGACAACGCTAACTATGGCTACACCTTC
TRBJ1-1 NA TRBD1 TRBV15 CATSRDPTGGSAFF TGTGCCACCAGCAGAGACCCGACAGGGGGGAGCGCTTTCTTT
TRBJ1-2 few NA TRBV25-1 CASSLTETYGYTF TGTGCCAGCAGTCTCACTGAGACATATGGCTACACCTTC
TRBJ2-3 NA NA TRBV30 CAWSVTDTQYF TGTGCCTGGAGTGTGACAGATACGCAGTATTTT
TRBJ2-6 NA NA TRBV29-1 CSVGVRESSGANVLTF TGCAGCGTTGGAGTTCGGGAAAGCTCTGGGGCCAACGTCCTGACTTTC
TRBJ1-1 NA NA TRBV13 CASSLSPNTEAFF TGTGCCAGCAGCCTATCTCCGAACACTGAAGCTTTCTTT
TRBJ2-7 few NA TRBV30 CAWSTGAYEQYF TGTGCCTGGAGTACGGGGGCTTACGAGCAGTACTTC
TRBJ2-3 NA NA TRBV9 CASSVGGPDTQYF TGTGCCAGCAGCGTCGGGGGGCCAGATACGCAGTATTTT